The TCR beta chain described here comes from a study of blood T cells in healthy people across ages. General study points: The long-lived group displayed more naive CD4+ cells, plus higher diversity, than the aged donors did.

As to this clonotype: What it recognizes is unknown.

With a J-beta primer mix and a sample-barcoded 5' primer, a second PCR ran about 7 to 12 cycles. Template switching added a 12-random-nucleotide identifier to every cDNA molecule. One entry per CDR3 protein results from TCRdb running MiXCR on the 5' RACE reads. The repertoire holds more than 900,000 distinct CDR3 sequences, with approximately 25% as singletons. Germline V CDR1 and CDR2: SGDLS, YYNGEE. With V trimmed by 0 bases and J by 5 bases, 1 base remained unmatched. This CDR3 spans 14 amino acids. Separately, the same data were catalogued under a study of T cells of mothers and their children. That paper adds: During the second PCR, the M1S primer introduced sample barcodes along with 2-4 random nucleotides. Related and unrelated pairs show similar shaping of TCR recombination output by thymic selection.

The J gene is TRBJ1-1, the V gene TRBV9; 10 bases align to TRBD1. This clonotype originated in a girl aged 2 to 10 in good health. The sequenced material came from blood. The CDR3 here is CASSVGQGATEAFF. As DNA, the CDR3 is TGTGCCAGCAGCGTAGGACAGGGGGCGACTGAAGCTTTCTTT.